Each of the 7 T cell receptor beta chains below was sequenced from the same sample in a study of CXCR3 chemokines and chemotherapy response in bladder cancer. TCRdb re-derived calls from the PCR reads in MiXCR, one entry per CDR3 protein. The table has 8,000 to 10,000 distinct CDR3 sequences, 20% to 25% seen once. Sampling took place from a patient whose treatment included neoadjuvant chemotherapy. Receptors originate from a human donor with bladder cancer that did not respond to neoadjuvant chemotherapy.

At least ten counts were recorded for this clonotype. The chain combines TRBV18 with TRBJ2-7; 9 positions agree with TRBD2. V dropped 5 bases and J dropped 7; count of bases not matched to a gene: 12. CDR3 length: 15 amino acids. In germline, CDR1 is KGHSH, CDR2 LQKENI. This chain's CDR3 is CASSKAPSGEGEQYF. CDR3 nucleotide sequence: TGTGCCAGCTCAAAAGCGCCTAGCGGGGAGGGTGAGCAGTACTTC.

This clonotype was detected a few times. A read error is likely here: a far larger clone is one base away. The gene calls are TRBV29-1 and TRBJ2-5, with 7 bases lining up with TRBD1. CDR1 is SQVTM and CDR2 is ANQGSEA in the germline V gene. The CDR3 sequence is 16 residues long. J was trimmed by 11 bases and V by 0 bases; bases with no gene match: 18. CDR3 protein: CSVEEFTGTAYNEQYF. In DNA form, the CDR3 reads TGCAGCGTTGAAGAATTTACTGGGACAGCGTACAATGAGCAGTACTTC. Full variable domain (missing parts from reference TRBV29-1 and TRBJ2-5): SAVISQKPSRDICQRGTSLTIQCQVDSQVTMMFWYRQQPGQSLTLIATANQGSEATYESGFVIDKFPISRPNLTFSTLTVSNMSPEDSSIYLCSVEEFTGTAYNEQYFGPGTRLLVL.

This clonotype is medium-sized in the sample. The chain combines TRBV24-1 with TRBJ1-2; no clear D gene. Trimming cost V 3 bases and J 9 bases, with 16 bases left between them. Germline V gene sequence: CDR1 KGHDR, CDR2 SFDVKD. There are 14 residues in the CDR3. CDR3 in amino acids: CATSDPVGNPSYTF. In DNA, the CDR3 is TGTGCCACCAGTGATCCGGTAGGGAACCCTAGCTACACCTTC.

The V call is TRBV7-2, the J call TRBJ2-3; 9 bases line up with TRBD1. J gave up 6 bases and V 6 bases, and 7 bases lay outside the gene matches. CDR1 SGHTA and CDR2 FQGNSA come from the germline V gene. The CDR3 has 14 amino acids. The DNA for the CDR3 is TGTGCCAGCAGGCCGGGACAGGGTTTGGATACGCAGTATTTT. This codes for CASRPGQGLDTQYF. Variable domain in full (rest from reference TRBV7-2 and TRBJ2-3): GAGVSQSPSNKVTEKGKDVELRCDPISGHTALYWYRQSLGQGLEFLIYFQGNSAPDKSGLPSDRFSAERTGGSVSTLTIQRTQQEDSAVYLCASRPGQGLDTQYFGPGTRLTVL.

Within the sample, this clonotype is medium-sized. The genes are TRBV6-1 and TRBJ2-1, with D unresolved. The CDR3 contains 14 residues. V lost 4 bases to trimming and J lost 9 bases, with 16 bases between them. CDR1 is MNHNS, CDR2 SASEGT, per germline. CDR3 sequence reads: CASSAVWRPSEQFF. The CDR3, as DNA: TGTGCCAGCAGTGCGGTTTGGCGGCCCAGTGAGCAGTTCTTC.

This clonotype was recorded once. One base separates it from a far larger clone, so it is likely a read error. V is TRBV10-3 and J is TRBJ2-2, with D possibly matching TRBD2 (5 bases). The CDR3 contains 13 residues. With 6 bases removed from V and 1 base from J, the gap between germline ends came to 6 bases. CDR1 ENHRY and CDR2 SYGVKD come from the germline V gene. CDR3 residues: CAIRGVNTGELFF. The CDR3 bases are TGTGCCATCAGGGGAGTGAACACCGGGGAGCTGTTTTTT.

This clonotype was observed at least ten times. CDR3: CASSPGQPFSEQYF. CDR3 nucleotide sequence: TGTGCCAGCAGCCCGGGACAGCCTTTCTCCGAGCAGTACTTC. The chain uses TRBV12-3 or TRBV12-4 and TRBJ2-7; 7 nucleotides match TRBD1. V trimming: 6 bases; J trimming: 6 bases; junction bases outside the gene matches: 11. This CDR3 is built from 14 residues.